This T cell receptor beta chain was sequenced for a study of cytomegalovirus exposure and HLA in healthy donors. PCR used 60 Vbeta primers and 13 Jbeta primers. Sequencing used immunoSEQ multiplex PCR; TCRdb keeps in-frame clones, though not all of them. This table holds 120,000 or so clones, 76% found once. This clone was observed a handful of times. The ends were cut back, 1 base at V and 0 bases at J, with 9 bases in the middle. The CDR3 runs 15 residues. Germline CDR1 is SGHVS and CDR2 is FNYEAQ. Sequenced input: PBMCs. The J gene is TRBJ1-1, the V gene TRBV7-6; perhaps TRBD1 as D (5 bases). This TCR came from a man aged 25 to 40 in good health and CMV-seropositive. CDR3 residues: CASSLGGGMNTEAFF. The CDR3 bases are TGTGCCAGCAGCTTAGGGGGGGGGATGAACACTGAAGCTTTCTTT.